This T cell receptor beta chain emerged from a study of T cells in pancreatic ductal adenocarcinoma. Study-wide results and limits: Tumor samples had fewer productive templates and about 8-fold fewer unique clonotypes than blood. This surgical cohort overrepresents the minority presenting with early-stage disease.

This CDR3 region has 18 residues. J was trimmed by 3 bases and V by 0 bases; bases with no gene match: 13. From germline, CDR1 is MGHRA and CDR2 YSYEKL. No neoadjuvant therapy was given to the selected pancreatic ductal adenocarcinoma patients before their surgery. Assay: immunoSEQ multiplex PCR; the TCRdb copy retains only in-frame clones and omits some. This sample has some 16,000 clones, with around 90% found just once. For this clone: Its cognate antigen is unknown.

J is TRBJ1-1 and V is TRBV4-1; TRBD1 matches 7 bases. Sequenced sample: PBMCs. This receptor was taken from a human donor with pancreatic ductal adenocarcinoma. The DNA of the CDR3 is TGCGCCAGCAGCCAAGATCAGAGACAGGGTAAGGTGGACACTGAAGCTTTCTTT. The encoded protein is CASSQDQRQGKVDTEAFF.